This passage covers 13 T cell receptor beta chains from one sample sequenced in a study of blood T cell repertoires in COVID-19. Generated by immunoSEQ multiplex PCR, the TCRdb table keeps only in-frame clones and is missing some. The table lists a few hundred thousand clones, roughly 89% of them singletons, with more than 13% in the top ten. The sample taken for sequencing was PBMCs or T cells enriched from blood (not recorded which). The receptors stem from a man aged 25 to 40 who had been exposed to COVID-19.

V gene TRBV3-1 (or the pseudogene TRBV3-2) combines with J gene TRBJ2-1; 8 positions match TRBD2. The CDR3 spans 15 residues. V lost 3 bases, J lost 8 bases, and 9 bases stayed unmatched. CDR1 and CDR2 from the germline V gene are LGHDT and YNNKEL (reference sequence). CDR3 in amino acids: CASSHSARGGDEQFF. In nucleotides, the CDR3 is TGTGCCAGCAGCCACAGCGCCCGGGGGGGCGATGAGCAGTTCTTC.

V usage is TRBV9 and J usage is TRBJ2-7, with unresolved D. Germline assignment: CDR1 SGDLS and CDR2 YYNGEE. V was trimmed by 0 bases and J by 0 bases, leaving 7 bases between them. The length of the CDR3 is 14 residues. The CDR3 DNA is TGTGCCAGCAGCGTAGGGTCAGACTCCTACGAGCAGTACTTC. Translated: CASSVGSDSYEQYF.

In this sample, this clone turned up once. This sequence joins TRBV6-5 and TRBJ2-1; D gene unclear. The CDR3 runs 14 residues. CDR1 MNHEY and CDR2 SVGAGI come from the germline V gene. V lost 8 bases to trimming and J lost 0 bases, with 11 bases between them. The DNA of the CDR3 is TGTGCCAGCGGAAACGCGGACTCCTACAATGAGCAGTTCTTC. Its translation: CASGNADSYNEQFF.

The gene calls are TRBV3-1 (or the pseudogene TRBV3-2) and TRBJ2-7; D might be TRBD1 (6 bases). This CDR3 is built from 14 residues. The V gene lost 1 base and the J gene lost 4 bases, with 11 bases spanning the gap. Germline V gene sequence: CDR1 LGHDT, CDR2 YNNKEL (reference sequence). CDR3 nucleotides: TGTGCCAGCAGCCAAGCAGGGGTAGGTTACGAGCAGTACTTC. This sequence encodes CASSQAGVGYEQYF.

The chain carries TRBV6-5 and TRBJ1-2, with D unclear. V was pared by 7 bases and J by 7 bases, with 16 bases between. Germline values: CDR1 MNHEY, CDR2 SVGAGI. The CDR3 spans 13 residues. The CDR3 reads CASKRVQRGGYTF. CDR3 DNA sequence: TGTGCCAGCAAAAGGGTACAGCGGGGTGGCTACACCTTC.

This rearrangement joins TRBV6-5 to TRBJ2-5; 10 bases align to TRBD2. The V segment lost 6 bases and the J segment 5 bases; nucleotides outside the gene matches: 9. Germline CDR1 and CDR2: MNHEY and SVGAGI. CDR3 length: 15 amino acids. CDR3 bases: TGTGCCAGCAGGACCCAGCGGGGGGGTTATGAGACCCAGTACTTC. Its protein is CASRTQRGGYETQYF.

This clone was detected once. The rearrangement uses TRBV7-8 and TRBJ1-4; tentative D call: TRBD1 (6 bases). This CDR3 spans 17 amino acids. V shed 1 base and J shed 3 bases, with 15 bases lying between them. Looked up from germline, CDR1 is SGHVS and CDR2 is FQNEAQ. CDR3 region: CASSLGSRGLSNEKLFF. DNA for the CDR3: TGTGCCAGCAGCTTAGGATCCAGGGGCCTTTCTAATGAAAAACTGTTTTTT.

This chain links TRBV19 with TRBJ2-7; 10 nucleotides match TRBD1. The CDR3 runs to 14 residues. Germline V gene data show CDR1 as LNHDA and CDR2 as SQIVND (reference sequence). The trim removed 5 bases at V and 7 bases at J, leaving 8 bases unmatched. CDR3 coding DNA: TGTGCCAGTAGTCCAAGACAGGGGGCTGGGGAGCAGTACTTC. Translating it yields CASSPRQGAGEQYF.

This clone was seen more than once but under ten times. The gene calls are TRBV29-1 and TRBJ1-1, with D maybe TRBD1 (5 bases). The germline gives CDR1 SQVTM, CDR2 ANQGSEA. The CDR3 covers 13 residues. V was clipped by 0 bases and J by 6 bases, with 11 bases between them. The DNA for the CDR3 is TGCAGCGTTGAAGAATCAGGGTTGGCTGAAGCTTTCTTT. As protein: CSVEESGLAEAFF.

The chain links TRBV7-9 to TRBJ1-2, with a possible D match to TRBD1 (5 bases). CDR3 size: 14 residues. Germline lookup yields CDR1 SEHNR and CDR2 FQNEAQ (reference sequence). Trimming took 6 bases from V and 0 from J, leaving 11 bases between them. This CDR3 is CASSQGSSNYGYTF. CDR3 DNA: TGTGCCAGCAGTCAGGGTTCGTCTAACTATGGCTACACCTTC.

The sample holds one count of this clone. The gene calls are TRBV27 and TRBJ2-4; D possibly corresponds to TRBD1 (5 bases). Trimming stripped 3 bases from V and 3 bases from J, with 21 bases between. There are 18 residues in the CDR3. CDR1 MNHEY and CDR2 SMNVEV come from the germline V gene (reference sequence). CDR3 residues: CASSFNPDKGFIKNIQYF. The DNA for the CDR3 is TGTGCCAGCAGTTTCAATCCGGACAAAGGTTTTATCAAAAACATTCAGTACTTC.

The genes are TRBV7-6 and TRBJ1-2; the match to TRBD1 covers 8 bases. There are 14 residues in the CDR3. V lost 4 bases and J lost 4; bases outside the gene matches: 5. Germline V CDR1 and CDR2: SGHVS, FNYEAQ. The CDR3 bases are TGTGCCAGCAGCTACCGGACAGGGACCTATGGCTACACCTTC. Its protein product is CASSYRTGTYGYTF.

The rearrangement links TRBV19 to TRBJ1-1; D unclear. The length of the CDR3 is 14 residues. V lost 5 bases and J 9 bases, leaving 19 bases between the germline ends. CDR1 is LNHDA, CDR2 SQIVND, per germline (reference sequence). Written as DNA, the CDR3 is TGTGCCAGTAGTTCAAGTGGAACTCAGGTAAAAGCTTTCTTT. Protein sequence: CASSSSGTQVKAFF.